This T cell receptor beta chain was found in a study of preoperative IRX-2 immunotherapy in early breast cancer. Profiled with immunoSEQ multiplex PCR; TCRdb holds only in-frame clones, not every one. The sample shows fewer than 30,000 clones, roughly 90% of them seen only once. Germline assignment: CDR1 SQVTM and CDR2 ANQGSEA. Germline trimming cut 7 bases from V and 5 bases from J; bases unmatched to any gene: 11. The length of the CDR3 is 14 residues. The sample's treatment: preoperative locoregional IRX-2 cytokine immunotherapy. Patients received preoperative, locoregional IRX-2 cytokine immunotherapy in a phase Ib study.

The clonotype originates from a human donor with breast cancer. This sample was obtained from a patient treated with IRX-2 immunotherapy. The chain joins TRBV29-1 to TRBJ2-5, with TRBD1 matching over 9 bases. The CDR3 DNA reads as TGCAGCGGATCACGCACAGGGGGCGGGGAGACCCAGTACTTC. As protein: CSGSRTGGGETQYF.